One and the same sample provided the 18 T cell receptor beta chains below, sequenced in a study of cytomegalovirus exposure and HLA in healthy donors. Clones were sequenced by immunoSEQ multiplex PCR, and TCRdb holds only the in-frame ones, with some missing. Of 120,000 to 150,000 clones listed, around 87% were seen once; the top ten hold approximately 10%. Sample: PBMCs. These receptors all come from a man younger than 35 in good health and CMV-seropositive.

This chain joins TRBV30 and TRBJ2-1, with D possibly matching TRBD2 (5 bases). The CDR3 is 13 amino acids. Deletions cut 8 bases from V and 1 base from J, with 12 bases between. CDR1 is GTSNPN and CDR2 is SVGIG in the germline V gene (reference sequence). The CDR3 DNA follows: TGTGCCCAGGACGGGGAATCCTACAATGAGCAGTTCTTC. Amino acids: CAQDGESYNEQFF.

This chain uses TRBV5-1 with TRBJ2-7; D might be TRBD2 (6 bases). Trimming took 0 bases from V and 3 from J, leaving 13 bases between them. The germline CDR1 and CDR2 sequences are SGHRS and YFSETQ. CDR3 length: 15 residues. The CDR3 nucleotides are TGCGCCAGCAGCTTGGATGGGGGGAACGGCTACGAGCAGTACTTC. It codes for CASSLDGGNGYEQYF.

The chain employs TRBV27 and TRBJ2-1; D is possibly TRBD2 (6 bases). There are 14 residues in the CDR3. V was shortened by 3 bases and J by 6 bases, with 12 bases between the two germline ends. Germline V lookup: CDR1 MNHEY, CDR2 SMNVEV (reference sequence). CDR3 DNA sequence: TGTGCCAGCAGTTTCTTGGGACTCCCCAATGAGCAGTTCTTC. Residues: CASSFLGLPNEQFF.

V usage is TRBV14 and J usage is TRBJ2-1; D might be TRBD2 (6 bases). The CDR3 is made up of 17 amino acids. V lost 3 bases, J lost 0 bases, and 15 bases lay in between. Germline V CDR1 and CDR2: SGHDN, FVKESK. Written as DNA, the CDR3 is TGTGCCAGCAGCCATGCGAAACGGGGGAGCTCCTACAATGAGCAGTTCTTC. Its protein is CASSHAKRGSSYNEQFF.

The chain employs TRBV5-1 and TRBJ2-3, with 7 bases identical to TRBD2. Germline-derived CDR1 and CDR2 are SGHRS and YFSETQ. With V trimmed by 5 bases and J by 1 base, 4 bases remained unmatched. This CDR3 has 14 residues. CDR3 region: CASSGGLRTDTQYF. For the CDR3, the DNA is TGCGCCAGCAGTGGGGGACTACGCACAGATACGCAGTATTTT.

The V gene is TRBV19, the J gene TRBJ2-1; D may be TRBD2 (6 bases). This CDR3 is built from 13 residues. Trimming pared 10 bases from V and 6 bases from J, leaving 16 bases between. Germline V gives CDR1 LNHDA, CDR2 SQIVND (reference sequence). The CDR3 DNA is TGTGCCACTGGACGCGGGACTCGCAATGAGCAGTTCTTC. This encodes CATGRGTRNEQFF. The full variable domain, in which reference TRBV19 and TRBJ2-1 provide the parts outside the CDR3, is DGGITQSPKYLFRKEGQNVTLSCEQNLNHDAMYWYRQDPGQGLRLIYYSQIVNDFQKGDIAEGYSVSREKKESFPLTVTSAQKNPTAFYLCATGRGTRNEQFFGPGTRLTVL.

This chain joins TRBV30 and TRBJ2-7, with TRBD1 matching over 11 bases. The V gene end was trimmed by 1 base and the J gene end by 2 bases; junction bases not matched to a gene: 4. The CDR3 runs 15 residues. Germline V CDR1 and CDR2: GTSNPN, SVGIG (reference sequence). The DNA for the CDR3 is TGTGCCTGGAGTGGGGACAGGGGGATTACCTACGAGCAGTACTTC. Translated: CAWSGDRGITYEQYF.

This sequence joins TRBV7-3 and TRBJ2-6, with TRBD1 as a possible D gene (5 bases). Deletions cut 5 bases from V and 0 bases from J, with 8 bases between. Germline V CDR1 and CDR2: SGHTA, FQGTGA. This CDR3 contains 15 residues. CDR3 nucleotides: TGTGCCAGCAGCGGTACAGGCTCTGGGGCCAACGTCCTGACTTTC. It specifies CASSGTGSGANVLTF.

The gene calls are TRBV6-1 and TRBJ2-3; TRBD2 matches at 8 bases. The CDR3 extends over 15 amino acids. The germline V gene has CDR1 MNHNS and CDR2 SASEGT. J was trimmed by 5 bases and V by 5 bases; bases with no gene match: 9. The CDR3 spells CASSFLSGTQDTQYF. For the CDR3, the DNA is TGTGCCAGCAGTTTTCTTAGCGGGACTCAAGATACGCAGTATTTT.

This clone was picked up one time. V and J are TRBV6-5 and TRBJ1-1; D perhaps matches TRBD1 (5 bases). Trimming took off 11 bases at V and 5 bases at J, with 15 bases between the two ends. The CDR3 is 12 residues long. Per the germline V gene, CDR1 is MNHEY and CDR2 is SVGAGI. The CDR3, as DNA: TGTGCCTCATGTGGGGGGTGGACTGAAGCTTTCTTT. It encodes CASCGGWTEAFF.

This rearrangement joins TRBV12-5 to TRBJ1-1; no definite D call. Trimming cost V 5 bases and J 1 base, with 8 bases left between them. Germline V gene lookup returns CDR1 LGHNT and CDR2 FRNRAP. This CDR3 region has 13 residues. The CDR3 region has the DNA TGTGCTAGTGGTCCGAAGAGGAACACTGAAGCTTTCTTT. It encodes CASGPKRNTEAFF.

V usage is TRBV6-1 and J usage is TRBJ2-4, with D perhaps TRBD2 (5 bases). Germline-derived CDR1 and CDR2 are MNHNS and SASEGT. Trimming left V 4 bases short and J 7 bases short, with 11 bases between. The CDR3 has 13 residues. As DNA, the CDR3 is TGTGCCAGCAGTGTGTCCCCGGGGAACATTCAGTACTTC. Encoded protein: CASSVSPGNIQYF.

There are a few counts of this clone. The chain couples TRBV19 to TRBJ1-1; tentative D call: TRBD1 (5 bases). CDR1 is LNHDA, CDR2 SQIVND, per germline (reference sequence). The V end lost 6 bases, the J end lost 8 bases, and 10 bases lay between the germline ends. The CDR3 runs 11 residues. The CDR3 reads CASRRGREAFF. CDR3 nucleotide sequence: TGTGCCAGTAGAAGGGGAAGGGAAGCTTTCTTT.

The CDR3 sequence: CASSLANTPSGGEVTQYF. The DNA for the CDR3 is TGCGCCAGCAGCTTGGCCAATACCCCTAGCGGGGGGGAGGTGACCCAGTACTTC. The chain carries TRBV5-1 and TRBJ2-5, with TRBD2 identical over 12 bases. The V and J ends lost 0 bases and 7 bases, in that order; junction bases with no gene match: 13. Per germline, CDR1 SGHRS and CDR2 YFSETQ. CDR3 length: 18 amino acids. Variable domain in full (rest from reference TRBV5-1 and TRBJ2-5): KAGVTQTPRYLIKTRGQQVTLSCSPISGHRSVSWYQQTPGQGLQFLFEYFSETQRNKGNFPGRFSGRQFSNSRSEMNVSTLELGDSALYLCASSLANTPSGGEVTQYFGPGTRLLVL.

The J gene is TRBJ2-5, the V gene TRBV11-3, with D uncertain. Germline assignment: CDR1 SGHNT and CDR2 YENEEA. The CDR3 spans 15 residues. The ends were cut back, 3 bases at V and 1 base at J, with 12 bases in the middle. This CDR3 reads CASSFFLSPQETQYF. Written as DNA, the CDR3 is TGTGCCAGCAGCTTCTTTCTTAGTCCCCAAGAGACCCAGTACTTC.

The chain is built from TRBV7-2 and TRBJ1-6; possible D gene TRBD1, 5 bases. Germline V gene sequence: CDR1 SGHTA, CDR2 FQGNSA. Deletions cut 11 bases from V and 10 bases from J, with 12 bases between. This CDR3 spans 11 amino acids. The CDR3 region has the DNA TGTGCCGCCGGGGGAGGCTCACCCCTCCACTTT. This gives the protein CAAGGGSPLHF.

This chain uses TRBV11-3 with TRBJ2-7; D perhaps matches TRBD2 (6 bases). Between the trimmed V and J ends, which lost 5 bases and 0 bases, there was a span of 17 bases. Germline V gene sequence: CDR1 SGHNT, CDR2 YENEEA. This CDR3 has 16 amino acids. The DNA for the CDR3 is TGTGCCAGCAGCCCCCTTTTCGGCGGGAACTCCTACGAGCAGTACTTC. The encoded protein is CASSPLFGGNSYEQYF.

This clone was counted a few times. The V call is TRBV30, the J call TRBJ2-7, with 8 bases identical to TRBD2. Germline CDR1 is GTSNPN and CDR2 is SVGIG (reference sequence). The trim removed 2 bases at V and 2 bases at J, leaving 5 bases unmatched. The CDR3 covers 14 residues. CDR3 sequence: CAWSSGSGTYEQYF. In nucleotides, the CDR3 is TGTGCCTGGAGTAGCGGGAGTGGAACCTACGAGCAGTACTTC.